The 21 T cell receptor beta chains reported below all come from one sample, sequenced in a study of Graves' ophthalmopathy and Graves' hyperthyroidism. RNA served as the template for amplifying TCR beta CDR3 regions. HTBI-primed RT-PCR formed the first round, and a multiplex PCR formed the second. TCRdb used MiXCR to reprocess the multiplex PCR reads, holding one entry per CDR3 protein. Among about 150,000 distinct CDR3 sequences listed, 30% to 45% were seen once. The sample taken for sequencing was peripheral blood. Receptors were obtained from a woman in her thirties or forties with Graves' ophthalmopathy.

V is TRBV12-3 or TRBV12-4 and J is TRBJ1-1; 9 bases match TRBD1. The CDR3 extends over 14 amino acids. V lost 6 bases, J lost 2 bases, and 4 bases stayed unmatched. Written as DNA, the CDR3 is TGTGCCAGCAGGGAGACAGGGGGTAACACTGAAGCTTTCTTT. Translating gives CASRETGGNTEAFF.

The CDR3 loop reads CASSSWDFTGEQYF. Written as DNA, the CDR3 is TGTGCCAGCAGTTCGTGGGACTTCACGGGCGAGCAGTACTTC. J is TRBJ2-7 and V is TRBV12-3 or TRBV12-4; D may be TRBD2 (6 bases). This CDR3 comprises 14 residues. The V end lost 4 bases, the J end lost 6 bases, and 16 bases lay between the germline ends.

The V gene is TRBV7-3, the J gene TRBJ2-2, with 8 positions matching TRBD2. CDR1 is SGHTA and CDR2 is FQGTGA in the germline V gene. Trimming at V came to 2 bases and at J to 6 bases, leaving 8 bases not matched to a gene. This CDR3 comprises 16 residues. For the CDR3, the DNA is TGTGCCAGCAGCTTACGGACGGGGGGGCAGGCCGGGGAGCTGTTTTTT. As protein: CASSLRTGGQAGELFF.

This clonotype was counted many times. The CDR3 spells CSVPGQGAYGYTF. The CDR3 DNA sequence: TGCAGCGTTCCGGGACAGGGGGCATATGGCTACACCTTC. The V and J genes are TRBV29-1 and TRBJ1-2, with 12 bases aligning to TRBD1. The CDR3 extends over 13 amino acids. Germline values: CDR1 SQVTM, CDR2 ANQGSEA. Losses at the gene ends were 5 bases for V and 5 bases for J; bases not matched to a gene: 3.

The sample holds many counts of this clonotype. This chain uses TRBV28 with TRBJ1-5; the D gene is possibly TRBD1 (6 bases). Trimming removed 6 bases from V and 3 bases from J, with 12 bases in between. This CDR3 contains 14 residues. Germline values: CDR1 MDHEN, CDR2 SYDVKM. Here the CDR3 DNA reads TGTGCCAGCAGCCGGGGGGACACCAATCAGCCCCAGCATTTT. Its protein product is CASSRGDTNQPQHF.

This clonotype was observed many times. The J gene is TRBJ2-7, the V gene TRBV7-2; 10 bases align to TRBD2. With 4 bases clipped from V and 6 bases from J, the junction kept 9 bases outside the gene matches. The germline V gene has CDR1 SGHTA and CDR2 FQGNSA. The CDR3 covers 15 residues. CDR3: CASSYIPSGGFEQYF. CDR3 nucleotides: TGTGCCAGCAGCTATATCCCTAGCGGGGGATTCGAGCAGTACTTC.

This clonotype has ten or more counts. The V call is TRBV28, the J call TRBJ1-2; 8 nucleotides match TRBD1. Germline assignment: CDR1 MDHEN and CDR2 SYDVKM. This CDR3 comprises 13 residues. V was pared by 6 bases and J by 8 bases, with 8 bases of the junction left unmatched. The CDR3 spells CASSPDRVKGYTF. CDR3 bases: TGTGCCAGCAGCCCGGACAGGGTGAAAGGCTACACCTTC.

In its sample, this clonotype was seen many times. The chain employs TRBV12-3 or TRBV12-4 and TRBJ1-3, with 7 bases lining up with TRBD1. The V and J ends lost 10 bases and 4 bases, in that order; junction bases with no gene match: 7. The CDR3 runs 13 residues. Here the CDR3 reads CAIAGTEGNTIYF. CDR3 bases: TGTGCCATAGCCGGGACAGAAGGAAACACCATATATTTT.

This clonotype has just one count. The CDR3 DNA follows: TGTGCCAGCAGCTCCGGGACTAGCGGGATCGGCGAGCAGTACTTC. Translating it yields CASSSGTSGIGEQYF. V is TRBV6-2 or TRBV6-3 and J is TRBJ2-7, with 13 nucleotides matching TRBD2. Germline values: CDR1 MNHEY, CDR2 SVGEGT. This CDR3 has 15 amino acids. With 6 bases clipped from V and 6 bases from J, the junction kept 8 bases outside the gene matches.

This clonotype has a count of ten or more. CDR3 nucleotides: TGCGCCAGCAGCTACCAGGGGGGGGACACTGAAGCTTTCTTT. Translated: CASSYQGGDTEAFF. The V and J genes are TRBV5-1 and TRBJ1-1; 7 bases line up with TRBD1. Per germline, CDR1 SGHRS and CDR2 YFSETQ. The V and J ends lost 3 bases and 3 bases, in that order; junction bases with no gene match: 5. There are 14 residues in the CDR3.

The rearrangement joins TRBV28 to TRBJ2-7; weak D call: TRBD1 (6 bases). The CDR3 is 15 amino acids. From germline, CDR1 is MDHEN and CDR2 SYDVKM. The V gene lost 2 bases and the J gene lost 5 bases, with 16 bases spanning the gap. The CDR3 sequence is CASSLTGTKRHEQYF. In nucleotides, the CDR3 is TGTGCCAGCAGTTTAACCGGGACAAAACGGCACGAGCAGTACTTC.

This clonotype appeared many times. The genes are TRBV20-1 and TRBJ2-7; D unclear. Trimming left V 0 bases short and J 2 bases short, with 17 bases between. Germline V gene data show CDR1 as DFQATT and CDR2 as SNEGSKA (reference sequence). This CDR3 has 16 residues. The CDR3 protein is CSARDQVGRKTYEQYF. In DNA form, the CDR3 reads TGCAGTGCTAGAGATCAAGTTGGCAGAAAGACCTACGAGCAGTACTTC.

The chain combines TRBV27 with TRBJ1-1; 7 nucleotides align to TRBD1. The CDR3 contains 14 residues. Germline V lookup: CDR1 MNHEY, CDR2 SMNVEV (reference sequence). Trimming cost V 3 bases and J 3 bases; bases outside gene matches: 4. The CDR3 region is CASSFTGVDTEAFF. DNA for the CDR3: TGTGCCAGCAGTTTCACAGGGGTCGACACTGAAGCTTTCTTT.

CDR3 nucleotide sequence: TGTGCCAGCAGCCCGCTCCGCTTAGGCGGCGAGCAGTACTTC. This encodes CASSPLRLGGEQYF. The chain carries TRBV7-2 and TRBJ2-7, with D unresolved. Germline values: CDR1 SGHTA, CDR2 FQGNSA. The CDR3 consists of 14 residues. V lost 5 bases and J 6 bases, leaving 17 bases between the germline ends.

This chain uses TRBV12-3 or TRBV12-4 with TRBJ1-2, with unresolved D. V was trimmed by 7 bases and J by 0 bases, leaving 12 bases between them. The CDR3 contains 14 residues. CDR3 sequence (DNA): TGTGCCAGCACCTTGGGCGGTCCTAACTATGGCTACACCTTC. It codes for CASTLGGPNYGYTF.

This clonotype was observed at least ten times. V and J are TRBV12-3 or TRBV12-4 and TRBJ2-5; 11 positions match TRBD2. The CDR3 contains 16 residues. V was pared by 4 bases and J by 3 bases, with 7 bases of the junction left unmatched. The CDR3 spells CASSYSPGLAEETQYF. The CDR3 DNA follows: TGTGCCAGCAGTTACTCGCCGGGACTAGCGGAAGAGACCCAGTACTTC.

Many counts were recorded for this clonotype. The J gene is TRBJ2-7, the V gene TRBV11-2; D call uncertain. Per the germline V gene, CDR1 is SGHAT and CDR2 is FQNNGV. Trimming took off 4 bases at V and 4 bases at J, with 11 bases between the two ends. CDR3 length: 13 amino acids. The CDR3 DNA reads TGTGCCAGCAGCTCTATAACACTTTACGAGCAGTACTTC. Its protein product is CASSSITLYEQYF.

This clonotype was found many times. J is TRBJ2-7 and V is TRBV6-2 or TRBV6-3; D remains ambiguous. Germline CDR1 and CDR2: MNHEY and SVGEGT. The CDR3 has 16 amino acids. V shed 4 bases and J shed 0 bases, with 16 bases lying between them. The CDR3 nucleotides are TGTGCCAGCAGTTTTTTGGAAGGGAATCTCTCCTACGAGCAGTACTTC. Amino acid sequence: CASSFLEGNLSYEQYF.

Ten or more counts support this clonotype. This chain joins TRBV20-1 and TRBJ1-2; D uncertain. V was clipped by 6 bases and J by 4 bases, with 12 bases between them. Germline V CDR1 and CDR2: DFQATT, SNEGSKA (reference sequence). The CDR3 totals 12 residues. The chain's CDR3 is CSAPAVLYGYTF. In DNA, the CDR3 is TGCAGTGCCCCCGCAGTGCTCTATGGCTACACCTTC.

This sequence joins TRBV7-2 and TRBJ2-7; the match to TRBD2 covers 8 bases. V shed 4 bases and J 6 bases; nucleotides not matched to a gene: 5. The germline CDR1 and CDR2 sequences are SGHTA and FQGNSA. The CDR3 runs to 13 residues. In DNA, the CDR3 is TGTGCCAGCAGCTCCAAGCGGGAGACCGAGCAGTACTTC. Amino acids: CASSSKRETEQYF.

This clonotype was observed at least ten times. The chain combines TRBV6-1 with TRBJ2-7; 8 nucleotides align to TRBD2. The V gene end was trimmed by 6 bases and the J gene end by 2 bases; junction bases not matched to a gene: 9. The CDR3 runs 15 residues. The germline gives CDR1 MNHNS, CDR2 SASEGT. The CDR3 protein is CASSRGLAGAYEQYF. The CDR3 DNA is TGTGCCAGCAGCCGAGGGCTAGCGGGCGCCTACGAGCAGTACTTC.